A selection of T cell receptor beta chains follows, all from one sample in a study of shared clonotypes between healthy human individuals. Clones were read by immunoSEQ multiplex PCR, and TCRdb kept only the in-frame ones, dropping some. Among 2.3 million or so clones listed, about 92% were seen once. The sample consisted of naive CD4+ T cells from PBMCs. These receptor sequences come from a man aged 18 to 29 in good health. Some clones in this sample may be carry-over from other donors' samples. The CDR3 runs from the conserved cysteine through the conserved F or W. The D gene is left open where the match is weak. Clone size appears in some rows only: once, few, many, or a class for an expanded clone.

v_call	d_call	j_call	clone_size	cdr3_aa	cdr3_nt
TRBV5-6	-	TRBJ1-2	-	CASSLWEVYGYTF	TGTGCCAGCAGCCTCTGGGAGGTGTATGGCTACACCTTC
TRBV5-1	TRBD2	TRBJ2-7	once	CASSLGLATYEQYF	TGCGCCAGCAGCTTAGGACTAGCGACCTACGAGCAGTACTTC
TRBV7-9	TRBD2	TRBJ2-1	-	CASSPPLAGGPYNEQFF	TGTGCCAGCAGCCCCCCACTAGCGGGAGGACCATACAATGAGCAGTTCTTC
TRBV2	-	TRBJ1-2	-	CASSREADYGYTF	TGTGCCAGCAGCCGGGAGGCGGACTATGGCTACACCTTC
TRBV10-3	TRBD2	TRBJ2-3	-	CAISLGGSADTQYF	TGTGCCATCAGCCTGGGGGGGTCAGCAGATACGCAGTATTTT
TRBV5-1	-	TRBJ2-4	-	CASSLVVGEKSIQYF	TGCGCCAGCAGCTTGGTGGTAGGTGAAAAAAGCATTCAGTACTTC
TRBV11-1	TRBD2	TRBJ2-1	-	CASSLGGGSGGASYNEQFF	TGTGCCAGCAGCTTAGGAGGCGGGTCGGGAGGTGCCTCCTACAATGAGCAGTTCTTC
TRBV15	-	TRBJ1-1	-	CATSRVDTEAFF	TGTGCCACCAGCAGAGTCGACACTGAAGCTTTCTTT
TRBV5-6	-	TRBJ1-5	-	CASSPGGHSNQPQHF	TGTGCCAGCAGCCCCGGGGGGCATAGCAATCAGCCCCAGCATTTT
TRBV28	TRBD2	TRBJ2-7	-	CASTTGGRAPYEQYF	TGTGCCAGCACTACGGGAGGTAGGGCCCCCTACGAGCAGTACTTC
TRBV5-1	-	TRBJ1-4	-	CASSPVGFTNEKLFF	TGCGCCAGCAGCCCGGTCGGGTTTACTAATGAAAAACTGTTTTTT
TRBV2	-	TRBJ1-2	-	CASSLDRANYGYTF	TGTGCCAGCAGTCTCGACAGAGCTAACTATGGCTACACCTTC
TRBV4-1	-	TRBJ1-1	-	CASSQDGLRGALVGAFF	TGCGCCAGCAGCCAAGATGGCCTGCGGGGGGCTTTAGTTGGAGCTTTCTTT
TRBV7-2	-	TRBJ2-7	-	CASSLGTSSSYEQYF	TGTGCCAGCAGCTTAGGAACGTCAAGCTCCTACGAGCAGTACTTC
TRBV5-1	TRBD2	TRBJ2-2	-	CASSLAVGGTGELFF	TGCGCCAGCAGCTTGGCTGTGGGAGGGACCGGGGAGCTGTTTTTT
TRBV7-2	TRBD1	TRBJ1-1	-	CASSLVGDRGRPAFF	TGTGCCAGCAGCTTAGTGGGGGACAGGGGGCGCCCAGCTTTCTTT
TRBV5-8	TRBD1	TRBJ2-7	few	CASSYQGARSYEQYF	TGTGCCAGCAGCTACCAGGGGGCACGATCCTACGAGCAGTACTTC
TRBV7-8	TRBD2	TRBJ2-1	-	CASSPRGGSGRTYNEQFF	TGTGCCAGCAGCCCCAGGGGGGGTAGCGGGAGAACCTACAATGAGCAGTTCTTC
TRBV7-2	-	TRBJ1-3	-	CASSLEAGSGNTIYF	TGTGCCAGCAGCTTAGAGGCAGGCTCTGGAAACACCATATATTTT
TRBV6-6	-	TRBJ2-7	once	CASSYPRGEPYEQYF	TGTGCCAGCAGTTACCCGAGGGGCGAACCCTACGAGCAGTACTTC